This entry lists 19 T cell receptor beta chains sequenced from one sample in a study of molecular identifiers for immune sequencing clone quantification. Via MiXCR, TCRdb re-called the PCR reads, giving one row per CDR3 protein. The sample lists some 320,000 distinct CDR3 sequences, roughly 23% occurring once. The sample was naive CD8+ T cells from blood, with Jurkat cell RNA spiked in. This sample's subset: FACS-sorted CD8+CD4-CCR7+CD45RA+ naive T cells. The source is a human donor in good health. Some libraries in this study had Jurkat cell RNA spiked in.

Ten or more counts support this clonotype. The junction does not match germline at one end; this may be a read error. The CDR3 DNA follows: TGTGCCAGCAGTTTTCCCGCTAGCTATCAGCCCCAGCATTTT. This translates into CASSFPASYQPQHF. This chain links TRBV28 with TRBJ1-5; D unresolved. CDR1 and CDR2 (germline): MDHEN, SYDVKM. This CDR3 spans 14 amino acids.

Turning to this clonotype: Because it lacks the conserved phenylalanine or tryptophan at the end, this CDR3 is likely a read error. The chain employs TRBV6-2 or TRBV6-3 and TRBJ2-3, with 13 bases lining up with TRBD2. CDR3 length equals 15 residues. Germline lookup yields CDR1 MNHEY and CDR2 SVGEGT. With 2 bases clipped from V and 4 bases from J, the junction kept 0 bases outside the gene matches. In DNA form, the CDR3 reads TGTGCCAGCAGTTACGGGACTAGCGGGGCAGATACGCAGTATTTG. Protein: CASSYGTSGADTQYL.

This clonotype was recorded many times. V usage is TRBV27 and J usage is TRBJ1-1; D ambiguous. Trimming removed 4 bases from V and 5 bases from J, with 11 bases in between. CDR1 is MNHEY, CDR2 SMNVEV, per germline (reference sequence). The CDR3 is 13 amino acids. CDR3 sequence (DNA): TGTGCCAGCAGTTCCGAGGGTCAAACTGAAGCTTTCTTT. This encodes CASSSEGQTEAFF.

Comment on this clonotype: A read error is possible here, since a much larger clone lies one base away. Given the absence of the conserved phenylalanine or tryptophan at the CDR3 end, a read error is likely. The chain carries TRBV29-1 and TRBJ2-1, with 13 bases identical to TRBD2. CDR3 length equals 17 residues. Germline V gives CDR1 SQVTM, CDR2 ANQGSEA. V lost 1 base to trimming and J lost 0 bases; unmatched junction nucleotides: 3. CDR3 amino acids: CSVEGLAGGPSYNEQFL. CDR3 DNA: TGCAGCGTTGAAGGACTAGCGGGGGGACCCTCCTACAATGAGCAGTTCCTC.

About this clonotype itself: This is likely an artifact of a read error, given a far larger clone one base away. The conserved phenylalanine or tryptophan is not found at the CDR3 terminus, so this likely reflects a read error. The chain recombines TRBV4-1 with TRBJ2-7; possibly TRBD1 for D (6 bases). V was shortened by 1 base and J by 3 bases, with 7 bases between the two germline ends. CDR1 is MGHRA, CDR2 YSYEKL, per germline. This CDR3 is 13 amino acids long. The CDR3 DNA sequence: TGCGCCAGCAGCCAAGGAGGGGGCTACGAGCAGTACCTC. Translating gives CASSQGGGYEQYL.

For this clonotype: A much larger clone differs by one base, so this may be a read error. This chain joins TRBV6-5 and TRBJ2-3; TRBD2 agrees at 12 bases. This CDR3 is 18 amino acids long. Germline V gene data show CDR1 as MNHEY and CDR2 as SVGAGI. The CDR3 is CAGSRLAGEFTSTDTQYF. CDR3 nucleotide sequence: TGTGCCGGCAGCCGACTAGCGGGGGAGTTCACTAGCACAGATACGCAGTATTTT.

This clonotype has a count of ten or more. This sequence joins TRBV14 and TRBJ2-7; tentatively, D is TRBD1 (5 bases). The CDR3 has 16 amino acids. Trimming shortened V by 0 bases and J by 4 bases, and 16 bases separated the two germline ends. From germline, CDR1 is SGHDN and CDR2 FVKESK. The CDR3 spells CASSQDVGQGRYEQYF. The CDR3, as DNA: TGTGCCAGCAGCCAAGATGTCGGCCAGGGTCGGTACGAGCAGTACTTC.

This clonotype was recorded once. Just one base apart from a much larger clone, this may be a read error. The final CDR3 position lacks the conserved phenylalanine or tryptophan, pointing to a likely read error. This CDR3 reads CASPKPGQLQETQYL. CDR3 DNA sequence: TGCGCCAGCCCAAAACCGGGACAACTCCAAGAGACCCAGTACCTC. J is TRBJ2-5 and V is TRBV5-1, with a tentative D call TRBD1 (6 bases). CDR1 and CDR2 from the germline V gene are SGHRS and YFSETQ. The CDR3 is 15 amino acids. Trimming cost V 7 bases and J 1 base, with 17 bases left between them.

The sample holds one count of this clonotype. A read error may explain this, as a much larger clone is one base away. The chain has TRBV7-9 and TRBJ2-5, with 7 bases identical to TRBD2. This CDR3 has 13 residues. The V segment lost 10 bases and the J segment 6 bases; nucleotides outside the gene matches: 11. CDR1 SEHNR and CDR2 FQNEAQ come from the germline V gene (reference sequence). The CDR3 is CAIRLAAAQTQYF. The CDR3 DNA reads TGTGCCATCCGACTAGCTGCTGCACAGACCCAGTACTTC.

The chain is built from TRBV27 and TRBJ1-3; 7 bases match TRBD1. Germline trimming cut 5 bases from V and 4 bases from J; bases unmatched to any gene: 8. Germline V gene sequence: CDR1 MNHEY, CDR2 SMNVEV (reference sequence). This CDR3 is 15 amino acids long. CDR3 nucleotides: TGTGCCAGCAGTCCGCACACAGGGGACGGAAACACCATATATTTT. Protein: CASSPHTGDGNTIYF.

Many counts were recorded for this clonotype. The chain uses TRBV5-6 and TRBJ2-3; D gene unclear. Germline CDR1 and CDR2: SGHDT and YYEEEE. The CDR3 is made up of 12 amino acids. Trimming took 2 bases from V and 6 from J, leaving 7 bases between them. This CDR3 reads CASSLLEDTQYF. CDR3 bases: TGTGCCAGCAGCTTACTGGAGGATACGCAGTATTTT.

The table lists this clonotype with many counts. The chain is built from TRBV12-3 or TRBV12-4 and TRBJ2-2; D ambiguous. The CDR3 sequence is 12 residues long. The germline V and J ends were trimmed by 6 bases and 7 bases, with 9 bases remaining between them. CDR3 sequence reads: CASRVRSGELFF. The DNA for the CDR3 is TGTGCCAGCAGGGTGAGGAGCGGGGAGCTGTTTTTT.

In this sample, this clonotype turned up a few times. The chain couples TRBV4-1 to TRBJ1-1; no clear D. This CDR3 is built from 15 residues. The V end lost 1 base, the J end lost 2 bases, and 11 bases lay between the germline ends. CDR1 and CDR2 (germline): MGHRA, YSYEKL. Written as DNA, the CDR3 is TGCGCCAGCAGCCAAGCGAAGACGGCAAACACTGAAGCTTTCTTT. Translated, it gives CASSQAKTANTEAFF.

This clonotype was seen ten or more times. The chain couples TRBV19 to TRBJ1-1; D gene ambiguous. Germline lookup yields CDR1 LNHDA and CDR2 SQIVND (reference sequence). The germline V and J ends were trimmed by 7 bases and 0 bases, with 9 bases remaining between them. CDR3 size: 13 residues. In DNA, the CDR3 is TGTGCCAGTATAACAGTTTTGAACACTGAAGCTTTCTTT. This gives the protein CASITVLNTEAFF.

This clonotype was observed a few times. V and J are TRBV30 and TRBJ2-7; D unresolved. The CDR3 has 11 amino acids. CDR1 and CDR2 (germline): GTSNPN, SVGIG (reference sequence). V was shortened by 2 bases and J by 4 bases, with 6 bases between the two germline ends. CDR3 DNA: TGTGCCTGGAGTAACGGTTACGAGCAGTACTTC. This sequence encodes CAWSNGYEQYF.

In regard to this clonotype: A clone one base away is much larger, so this may be a read error. No conserved phenylalanine or tryptophan is present at the end of the CDR3, so a read error is the likely explanation. The rearrangement joins TRBV5-1 to TRBJ2-7; D possibly corresponds to TRBD2 (5 bases). Germline assignment: CDR1 SGHRS and CDR2 YFSETQ. The CDR3 contains 16 residues. Trimming removed 4 bases at V and 3 bases at J, with 20 bases between. Here the CDR3 reads CASSTYSGYVGYEQYL. The CDR3 DNA follows: TGCGCCAGCAGCACCTACTCGGGATATGTTGGCTACGAGCAGTACCTC.

In this sample, this clonotype turned up many times. The rearrangement links TRBV2 to TRBJ2-6, with 13 bases matching TRBD2. Germline V lookup: CDR1 SNHLY, CDR2 FYNNEI. This CDR3 contains 18 residues. V trimming: 6 bases; J trimming: 1 base; junction bases outside the gene matches: 6. In DNA form, the CDR3 reads TGTGCCAGCAGGGACAGGACTAGCGGGAGTTCTGGGGCCAACGTCCTGACTTTC. This codes for CASRDRTSGSSGANVLTF.

This rearrangement joins TRBV12-3 or TRBV12-4 to TRBJ2-3; possibly TRBD1 for D (5 bases). This CDR3 spans 16 amino acids. V gave up 5 bases and J gave up 0 bases, with 15 bases separating them. The CDR3 loop reads CASSLKDKPSTDTQYF. As DNA, the CDR3 is TGTGCCAGCAGTCTCAAGGACAAGCCTAGCACAGATACGCAGTATTTT.

In this sample, this clonotype turned up many times. This rearrangement joins TRBV19 to TRBJ2-7; possibly TRBD1 for D (5 bases). Germline values: CDR1 LNHDA, CDR2 SQIVND (reference sequence). This CDR3 contains 12 residues. Deletions cut 10 bases from V and 0 bases from J, with 10 bases between. CDR3 in amino acids: CATTGSSYEQYF. In DNA, the CDR3 is TGTGCCACCACAGGCAGCTCCTACGAGCAGTACTTC.